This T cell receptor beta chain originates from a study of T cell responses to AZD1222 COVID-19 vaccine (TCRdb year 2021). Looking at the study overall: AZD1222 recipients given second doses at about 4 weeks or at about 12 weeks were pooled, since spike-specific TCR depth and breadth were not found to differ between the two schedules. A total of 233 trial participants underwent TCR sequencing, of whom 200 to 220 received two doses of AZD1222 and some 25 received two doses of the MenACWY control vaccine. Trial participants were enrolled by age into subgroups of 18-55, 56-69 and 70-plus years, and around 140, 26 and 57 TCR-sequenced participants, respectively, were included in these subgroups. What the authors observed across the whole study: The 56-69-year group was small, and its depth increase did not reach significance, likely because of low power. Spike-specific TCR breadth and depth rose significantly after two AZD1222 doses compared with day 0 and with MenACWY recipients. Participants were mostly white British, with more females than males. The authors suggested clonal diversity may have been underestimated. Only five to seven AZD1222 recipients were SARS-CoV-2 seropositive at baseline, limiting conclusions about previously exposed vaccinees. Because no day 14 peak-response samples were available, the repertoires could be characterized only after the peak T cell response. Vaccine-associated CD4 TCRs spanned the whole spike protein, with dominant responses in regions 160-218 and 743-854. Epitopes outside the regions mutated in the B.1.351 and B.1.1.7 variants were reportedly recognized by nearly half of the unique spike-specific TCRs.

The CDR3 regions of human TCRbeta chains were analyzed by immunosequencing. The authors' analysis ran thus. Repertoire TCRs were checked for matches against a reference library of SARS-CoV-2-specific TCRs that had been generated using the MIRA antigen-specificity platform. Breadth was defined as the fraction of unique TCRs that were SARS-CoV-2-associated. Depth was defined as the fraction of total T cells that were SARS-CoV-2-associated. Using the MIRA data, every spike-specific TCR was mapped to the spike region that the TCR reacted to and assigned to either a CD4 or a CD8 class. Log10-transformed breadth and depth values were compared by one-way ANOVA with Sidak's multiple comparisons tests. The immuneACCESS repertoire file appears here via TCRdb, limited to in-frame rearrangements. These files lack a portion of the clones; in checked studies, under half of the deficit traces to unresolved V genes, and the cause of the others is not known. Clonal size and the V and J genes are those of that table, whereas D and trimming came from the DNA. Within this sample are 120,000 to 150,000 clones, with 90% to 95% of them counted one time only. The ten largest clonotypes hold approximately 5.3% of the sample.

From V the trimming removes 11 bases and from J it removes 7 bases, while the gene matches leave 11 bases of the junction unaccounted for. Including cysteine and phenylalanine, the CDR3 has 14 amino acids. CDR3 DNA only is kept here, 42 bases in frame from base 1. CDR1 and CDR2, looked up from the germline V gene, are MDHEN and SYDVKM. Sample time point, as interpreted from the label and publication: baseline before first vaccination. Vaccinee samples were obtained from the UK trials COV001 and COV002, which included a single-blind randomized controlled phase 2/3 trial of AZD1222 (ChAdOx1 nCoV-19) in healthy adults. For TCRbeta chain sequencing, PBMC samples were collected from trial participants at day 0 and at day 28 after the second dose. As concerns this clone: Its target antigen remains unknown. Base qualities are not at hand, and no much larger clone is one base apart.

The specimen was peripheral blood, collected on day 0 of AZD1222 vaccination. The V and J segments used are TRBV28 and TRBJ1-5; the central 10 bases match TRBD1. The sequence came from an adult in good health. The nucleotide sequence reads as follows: TGTGCCGGAGCCAGGACAGGGGGAGGACAGCCCCAGCATTTT. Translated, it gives CAGARTGGGQPQHF.